This T cell receptor (beta chain) was captured in a study of OX40 agonist ivuxolimab in advanced cancers. Across the whole study: Ivuxolimab is a fully human IgG2 antibody that activates OX40 (CD134). Three patients got partial responses; one had hepatocellular carcinoma and two had cutaneous melanoma. Patients treated during dose escalation were battling hepatocellular carcinoma, melanoma, renal cell or head and neck cancer.

Study-wide points: Low normalized clonal expansion also occurred in some nonresponding patients.

With regard to this clone: Antigen: not known.

The germline gives CDR1 SNHLY, CDR2 FYNNEI. Trimming left V 5 bases short and J 1 base short, with 8 bases between. The CDR3 consists of 13 residues. Clones were read by immunoSEQ multiplex PCR, and TCRdb kept only the in-frame ones, dropping some. Of tens of thousands of clones listed, around 88% are singletons. The rearrangement joins TRBV2 to TRBJ2-5; D gene unclear. The source material was CD4+ or CD8+ T cells sorted from blood, sampled in a trial of the OX40 agonist ivuxolimab. This receptor was obtained from an adult with an advanced solid tumor such as melanoma, head and neck, liver or kidney cancer. The CDR3 nucleotides read TGTGCCAGCAGTTACGGATTCCAAGAGACCCAGTACTTC. Translation: CASSYGFQETQYF.